This T cell receptor (delta chain) is from a study of Vδ1+ human thymocytes. Study-level points and caveats: In the thymus, TRG and TRD repertoires looked highly polyclonal with Gaussian CDR3 lengths.

RNA was extracted from the cells and then reverse transcribed. The CDR3 regions were amplified by multiplex PCR from V-gene primers to a constant-region primer. TCRdb re-called clones from the multiplex PCR reads via CATT. This sample has around 60,000 delta-chain clones, with about 16% found just once. This CDR3 is built from 15 residues. Germline values: CDR1 TSWWSYY, CDR2 QGS. V lost 0 bases and J 0 bases, leaving 8 bases between the germline ends. Comment on this clone: Its target is not known.

The chain uses TRDV1 and TRDJ1, with D unresolved. The specimen sequenced was Vdelta1+ gamma-delta thymocytes from the thymus. Described subset: FACS-sorted CD3+ TCRalphabeta- TCRVdelta1+ TCRVdelta2- thymocytes. The receptor's source is a girl under three years old who had congenital heart surgery. This chain's CDR3 is CALGELSAYTDKLIF. The CDR3 nucleotides read TGTGCTCTTGGGGAACTAAGTGCGTACACCGATAAACTCATCTTT.